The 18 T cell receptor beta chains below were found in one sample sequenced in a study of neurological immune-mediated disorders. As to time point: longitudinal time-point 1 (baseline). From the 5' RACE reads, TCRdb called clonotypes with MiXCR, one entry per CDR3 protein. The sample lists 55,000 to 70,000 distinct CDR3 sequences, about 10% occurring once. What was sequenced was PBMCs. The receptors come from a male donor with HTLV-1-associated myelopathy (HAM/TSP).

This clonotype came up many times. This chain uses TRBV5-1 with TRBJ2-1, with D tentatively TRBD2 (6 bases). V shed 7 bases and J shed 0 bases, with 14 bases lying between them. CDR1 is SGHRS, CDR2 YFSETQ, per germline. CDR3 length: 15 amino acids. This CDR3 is CASGEEGSSYNEQFF. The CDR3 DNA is TGCGCCAGCGGGGAGGAGGGGAGCTCCTACAATGAGCAGTTCTTC.

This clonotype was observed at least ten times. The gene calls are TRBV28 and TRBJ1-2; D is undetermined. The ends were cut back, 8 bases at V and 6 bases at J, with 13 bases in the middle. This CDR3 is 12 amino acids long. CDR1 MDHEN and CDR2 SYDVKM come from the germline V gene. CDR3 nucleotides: TGTGCCAGCCGCGAGGGAGTAAATGGCTACACCTTC. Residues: CASREGVNGYTF.

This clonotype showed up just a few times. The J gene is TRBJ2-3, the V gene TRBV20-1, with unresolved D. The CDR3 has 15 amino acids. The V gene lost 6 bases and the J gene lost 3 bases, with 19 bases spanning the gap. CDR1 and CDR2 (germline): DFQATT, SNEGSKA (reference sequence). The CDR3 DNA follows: TGCAGTGCCGTGCTTAGGGTGGTATCGACAGATACGCAGTATTTT. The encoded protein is CSAVLRVVSTDTQYF.

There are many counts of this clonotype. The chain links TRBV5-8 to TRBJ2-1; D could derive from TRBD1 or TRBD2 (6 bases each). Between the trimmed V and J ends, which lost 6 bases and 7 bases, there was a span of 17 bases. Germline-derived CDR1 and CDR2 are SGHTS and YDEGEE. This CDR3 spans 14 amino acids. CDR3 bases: TGTGCCAGCACCGAGGGGGGCCGGATTAATGAGCAGTTCTTC. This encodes CASTEGGRINEQFF.

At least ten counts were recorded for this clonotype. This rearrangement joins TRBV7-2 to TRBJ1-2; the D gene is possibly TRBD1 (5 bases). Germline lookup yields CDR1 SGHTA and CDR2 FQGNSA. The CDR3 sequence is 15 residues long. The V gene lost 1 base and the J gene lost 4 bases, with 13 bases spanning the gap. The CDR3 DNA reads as TGTGCCAGCAGCTTAGAGGGGATGGAGAGCTATGGCTACACCTTC. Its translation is CASSLEGMESYGYTF.

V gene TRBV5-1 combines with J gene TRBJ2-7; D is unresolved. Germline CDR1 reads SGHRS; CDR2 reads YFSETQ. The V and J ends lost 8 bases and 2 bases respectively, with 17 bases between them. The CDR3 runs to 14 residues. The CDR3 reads CASRTVTSTYEQYF. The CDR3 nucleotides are TGCGCCAGTCGTACCGTGACATCTACCTACGAGCAGTACTTC.

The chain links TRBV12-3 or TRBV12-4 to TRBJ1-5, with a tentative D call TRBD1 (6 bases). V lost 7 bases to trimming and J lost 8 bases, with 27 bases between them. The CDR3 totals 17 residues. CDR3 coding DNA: TGTGCCAGCATAAAGGGACAAGGGGCCTTCACGCATGAGCCCCAGCATTTT. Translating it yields CASIKGQGAFTHEPQHF.

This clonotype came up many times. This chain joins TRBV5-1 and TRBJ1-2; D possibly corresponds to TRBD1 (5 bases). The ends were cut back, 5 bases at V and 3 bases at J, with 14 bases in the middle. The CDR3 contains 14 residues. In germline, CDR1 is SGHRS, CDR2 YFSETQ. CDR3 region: CASRASGTDYGYTF. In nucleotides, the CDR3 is TGCGCCAGCAGGGCATCTGGGACTGACTATGGCTACACCTTC.

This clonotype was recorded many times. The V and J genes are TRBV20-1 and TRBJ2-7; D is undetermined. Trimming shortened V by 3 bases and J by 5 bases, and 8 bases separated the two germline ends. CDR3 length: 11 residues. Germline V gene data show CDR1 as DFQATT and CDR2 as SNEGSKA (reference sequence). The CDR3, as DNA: TGCAGTGCTAGTGCTTACCACGAGCAGTACTTC. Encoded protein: CSASAYHEQYF.

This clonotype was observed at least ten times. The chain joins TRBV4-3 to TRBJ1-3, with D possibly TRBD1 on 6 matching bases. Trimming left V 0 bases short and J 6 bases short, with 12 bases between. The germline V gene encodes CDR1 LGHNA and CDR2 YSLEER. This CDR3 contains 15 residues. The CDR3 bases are TGCGCCAGCAGCCAAGATCGCAGGGGTGCAAACACCATATATTTT. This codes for CASSQDRRGANTIYF.

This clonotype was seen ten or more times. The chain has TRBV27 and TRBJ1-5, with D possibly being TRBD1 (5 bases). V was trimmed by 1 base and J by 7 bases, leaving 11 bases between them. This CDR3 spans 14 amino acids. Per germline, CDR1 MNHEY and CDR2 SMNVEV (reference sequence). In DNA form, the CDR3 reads TGTGCCAGCAGTTTATGGGGGGAAGGACAGCCCCAGCATTTT. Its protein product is CASSLWGEGQPQHF.

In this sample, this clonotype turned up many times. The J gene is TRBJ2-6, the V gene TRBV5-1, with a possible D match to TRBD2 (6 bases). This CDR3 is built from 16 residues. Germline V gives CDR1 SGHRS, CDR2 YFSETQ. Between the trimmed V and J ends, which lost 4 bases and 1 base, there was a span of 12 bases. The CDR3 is CASSPNGLSGANVLTF. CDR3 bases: TGCGCCAGCAGCCCGAACGGACTATCTGGGGCCAACGTCCTGACTTTC.

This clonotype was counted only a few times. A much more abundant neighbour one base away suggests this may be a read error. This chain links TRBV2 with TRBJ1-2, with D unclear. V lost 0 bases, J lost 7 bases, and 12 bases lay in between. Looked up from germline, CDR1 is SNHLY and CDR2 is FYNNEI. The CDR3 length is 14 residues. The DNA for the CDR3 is TGTGCCAGCAGTGAAGCCGTGGGGATTTTTGGCTACACCTTC. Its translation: CASSEAVGIFGYTF.

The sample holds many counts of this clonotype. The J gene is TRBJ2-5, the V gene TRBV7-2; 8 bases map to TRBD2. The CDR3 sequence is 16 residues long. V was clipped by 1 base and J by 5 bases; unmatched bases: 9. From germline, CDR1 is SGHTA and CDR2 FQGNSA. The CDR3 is CASSLGASGGLETQYF. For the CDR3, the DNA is TGTGCCAGCAGCTTAGGTGCCAGCGGGGGTTTGGAGACCCAGTACTTC.

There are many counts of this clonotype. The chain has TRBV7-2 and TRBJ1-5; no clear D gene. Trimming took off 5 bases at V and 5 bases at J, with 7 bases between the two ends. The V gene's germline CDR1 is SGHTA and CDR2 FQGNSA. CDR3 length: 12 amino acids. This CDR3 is CASSPRHQPQHF. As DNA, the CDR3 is TGTGCCAGCAGCCCCCGGCATCAGCCCCAGCATTTT.

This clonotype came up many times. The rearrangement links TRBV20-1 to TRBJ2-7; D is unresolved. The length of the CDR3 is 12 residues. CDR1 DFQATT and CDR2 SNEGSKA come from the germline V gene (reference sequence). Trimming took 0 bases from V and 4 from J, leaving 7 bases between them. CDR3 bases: TGCAGTGCTAGAGATTTAATATACGAGCAGTACTTC. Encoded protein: CSARDLIYEQYF.

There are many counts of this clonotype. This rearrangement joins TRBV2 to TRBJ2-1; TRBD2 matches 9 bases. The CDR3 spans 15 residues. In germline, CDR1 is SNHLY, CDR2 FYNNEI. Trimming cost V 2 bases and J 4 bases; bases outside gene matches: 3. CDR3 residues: CASSERGGDYNEQFF. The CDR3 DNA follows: TGTGCCAGCAGTGAACGCGGGGGGGATTACAATGAGCAGTTCTTC.

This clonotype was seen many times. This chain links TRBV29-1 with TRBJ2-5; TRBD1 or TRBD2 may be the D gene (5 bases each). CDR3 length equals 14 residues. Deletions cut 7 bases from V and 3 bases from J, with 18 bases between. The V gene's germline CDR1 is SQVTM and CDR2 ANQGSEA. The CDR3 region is CSGGWGAPKETQYF. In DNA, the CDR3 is TGCAGCGGGGGCTGGGGAGCGCCCAAAGAGACCCAGTACTTC. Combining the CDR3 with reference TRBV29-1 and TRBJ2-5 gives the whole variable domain SAVISQKPSRDICQRGTSLTIQCQVDSQVTMMFWYRQQPGQSLTLIATANQGSEATYESGFVIDKFPISRPNLTFSTLTVSNMSPEDSSIYLCSGGWGAPKETQYFGPGTRLLVL.